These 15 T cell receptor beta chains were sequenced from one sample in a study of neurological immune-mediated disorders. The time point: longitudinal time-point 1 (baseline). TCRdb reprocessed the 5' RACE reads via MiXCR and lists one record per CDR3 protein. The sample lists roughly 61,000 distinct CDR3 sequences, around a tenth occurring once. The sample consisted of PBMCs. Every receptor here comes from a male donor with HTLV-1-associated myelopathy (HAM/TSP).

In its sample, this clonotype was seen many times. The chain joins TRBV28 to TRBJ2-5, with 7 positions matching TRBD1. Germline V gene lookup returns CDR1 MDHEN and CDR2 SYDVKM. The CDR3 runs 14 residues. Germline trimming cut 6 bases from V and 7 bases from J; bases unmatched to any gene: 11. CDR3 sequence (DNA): TGTGCCAGCAGAAAGACAGGGATCCCAGGGACCCAGTACTTC. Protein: CASRKTGIPGTQYF. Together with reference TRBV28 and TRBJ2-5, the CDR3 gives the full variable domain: DVKVTQSSRYLVKRTGEKVFLECVQDMDHENMFWYRQDPGLGLRLIYFSYDVKMKEKGDIPEGYSVSREKKERFSLILESASTNQTSMYLCASRKTGIPGTQYFGPGTRLLVL.

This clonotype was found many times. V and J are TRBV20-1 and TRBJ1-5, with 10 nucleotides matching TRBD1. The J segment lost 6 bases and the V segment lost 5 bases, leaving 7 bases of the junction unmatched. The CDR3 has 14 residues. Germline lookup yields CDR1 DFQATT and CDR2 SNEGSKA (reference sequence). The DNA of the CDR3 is TGCAGTGCTTACCGGGACAGGGGTACTCAGCCCCAGCATTTT. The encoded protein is CSAYRDRGTQPQHF.

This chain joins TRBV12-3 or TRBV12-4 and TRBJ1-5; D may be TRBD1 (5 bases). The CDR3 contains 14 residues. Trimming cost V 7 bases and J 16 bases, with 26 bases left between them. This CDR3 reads CASNPGPLNQPNHF. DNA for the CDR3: TGTGCCAGCAACCCAGGGCCATTGAATCAGCCCAATCATTTT.

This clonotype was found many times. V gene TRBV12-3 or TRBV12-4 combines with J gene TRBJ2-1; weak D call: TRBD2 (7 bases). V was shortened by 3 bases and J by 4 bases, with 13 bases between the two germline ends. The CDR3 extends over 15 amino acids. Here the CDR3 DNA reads TGTGCCAGCAGTTTTTTAGGGGGGGGATACAATGAGCAGTTCTTC. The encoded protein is CASSFLGGGYNEQFF.

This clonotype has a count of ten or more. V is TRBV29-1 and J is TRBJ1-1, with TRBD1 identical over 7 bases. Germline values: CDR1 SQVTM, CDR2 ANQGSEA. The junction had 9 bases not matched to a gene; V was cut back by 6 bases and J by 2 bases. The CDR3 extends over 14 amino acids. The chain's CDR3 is CSVVTGTVNTEAFF. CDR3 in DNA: TGCAGCGTAGTCACCGGGACAGTAAACACTGAAGCTTTCTTT.

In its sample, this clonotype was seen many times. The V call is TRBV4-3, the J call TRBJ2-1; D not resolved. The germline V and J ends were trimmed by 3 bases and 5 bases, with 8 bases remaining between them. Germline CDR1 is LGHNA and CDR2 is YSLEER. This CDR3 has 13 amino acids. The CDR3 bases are TGCGCCAGCAGCCACTCGTTAAACAATGAGCAGTTCTTC. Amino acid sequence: CASSHSLNNEQFF.

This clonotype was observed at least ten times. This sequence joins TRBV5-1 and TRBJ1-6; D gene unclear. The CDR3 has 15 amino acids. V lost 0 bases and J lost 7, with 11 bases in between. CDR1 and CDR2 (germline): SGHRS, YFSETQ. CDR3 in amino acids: CASSLAVTPNSPLHF. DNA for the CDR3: TGCGCCAGCAGCTTGGCCGTCACCCCCAATTCACCCCTCCACTTT.

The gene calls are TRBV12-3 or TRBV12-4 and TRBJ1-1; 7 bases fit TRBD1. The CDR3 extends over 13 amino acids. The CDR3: CVTIEGALTEAFF. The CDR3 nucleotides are TGTGTCACCATCGAGGGGGCACTCACTGAAGCTTTCTTT.

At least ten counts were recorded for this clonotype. The CDR3 DNA is TGCAGTGCTGTGACCGGGACAGGGTTCCGGGTGGGCAATCAGCCCCAGCATTTT. Protein: CSAVTGTGFRVGNQPQHF. This chain links TRBV20-1 with TRBJ1-5; 9 positions agree with TRBD1. The trim removed 5 bases at V and 2 bases at J, leaving 16 bases unmatched. The CDR3 has 18 residues. Germline CDR1 is DFQATT and CDR2 is SNEGSKA (reference sequence).

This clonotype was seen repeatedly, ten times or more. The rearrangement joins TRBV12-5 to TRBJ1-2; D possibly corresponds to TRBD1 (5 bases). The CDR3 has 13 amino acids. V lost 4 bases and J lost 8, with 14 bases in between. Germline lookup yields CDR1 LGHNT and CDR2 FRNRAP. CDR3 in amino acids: CASGYDSGRGYTF. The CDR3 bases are TGTGCTAGTGGTTACGACAGCGGTCGCGGCTACACCTTC.

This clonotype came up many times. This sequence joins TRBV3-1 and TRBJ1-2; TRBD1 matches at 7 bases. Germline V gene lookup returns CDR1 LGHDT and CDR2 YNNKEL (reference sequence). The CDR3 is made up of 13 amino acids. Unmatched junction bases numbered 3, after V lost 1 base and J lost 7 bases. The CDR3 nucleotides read TGTGCCAGCAGCCAAGTTACAGGGGCTGGCTACACCTTC. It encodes CASSQVTGAGYTF.

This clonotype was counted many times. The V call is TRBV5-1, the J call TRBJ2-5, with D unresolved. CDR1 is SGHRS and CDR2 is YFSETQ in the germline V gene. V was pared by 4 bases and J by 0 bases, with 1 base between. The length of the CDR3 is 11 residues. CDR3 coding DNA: TGCGCCAGCAGCGACCAAGAGACCCAGTACTTC. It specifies CASSDQETQYF.

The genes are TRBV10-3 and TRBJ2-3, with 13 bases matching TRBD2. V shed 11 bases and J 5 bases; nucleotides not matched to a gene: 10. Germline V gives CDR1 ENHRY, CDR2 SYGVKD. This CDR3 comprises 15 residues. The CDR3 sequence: CAVTAGTSGVDTQYF. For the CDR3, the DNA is TGTGCCGTAACAGCCGGGACTAGCGGGGTAGATACGCAGTATTTT.

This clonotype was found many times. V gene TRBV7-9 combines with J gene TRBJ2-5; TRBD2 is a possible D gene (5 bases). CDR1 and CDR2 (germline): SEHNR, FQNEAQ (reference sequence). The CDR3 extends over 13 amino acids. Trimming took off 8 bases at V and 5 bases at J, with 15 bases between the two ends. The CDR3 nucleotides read TGTGCCAGCTGCCAGGTTGCGGGTGAGACCCAGTACTTC. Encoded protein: CASCQVAGETQYF.

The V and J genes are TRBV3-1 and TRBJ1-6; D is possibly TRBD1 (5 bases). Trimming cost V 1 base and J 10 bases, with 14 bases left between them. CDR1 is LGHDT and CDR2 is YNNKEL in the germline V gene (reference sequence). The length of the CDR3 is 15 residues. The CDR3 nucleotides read TGTGCCAGCAGCCAAGGAAGGCAGGGTGGCTCACCCCTCCACTTT. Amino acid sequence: CASSQGRQGGSPLHF.